This note documents a single T cell receptor (beta chain) sequence. Per the original methods: Reference gene primer amplification gave estimated nucleated cell counts. Measured with immunoSEQ multiplex PCR; TCRdb has only the in-frame clones, and not every one. D and trimming were read from the DNA, whereas the V and J calls and clone size are those reported in that table. The sample lists 150,000 to 200,000 clones; roughly 80% were seen once. The sample originates from a study of blood T cell repertoires in COVID-19. On the study more broadly: Samples of COVID-19 (acute and convalescent) were obtained from the United States, Italy and Spain. Nucleic acid was either cDNA or gDNA, and it came from T cells, B-cell-depleted T cells, or PBMCs.

The CDR3 runs to 13 residues. Deletions cut 1 base from V and 4 bases from J, with 8 bases between. The germline V gene has CDR1 LGHNA and CDR2 YSLEER. Sample: peripheral blood. This clonotype originated in a man in his 60s with active or convalescent COVID-19. V usage is TRBV4-3 and J usage is TRBJ2-7; no reliable D call. The CDR3 sequence: CASSQASQYEQYF. The CDR3 nucleotides read TGCGCCAGCAGCCAAGCATCCCAATACGAGCAGTACTTC.